Given below is one T cell receptor (beta chain) in context. As yet, its antigen is unknown. Likely unrecorded immune exposures existed in these nominally healthy donors. This sample is drawn from a study of cytomegalovirus exposure and HLA in healthy donors. CDR1 and CDR2 (germline): LGHNT, FRNRAP. The CDR3 loop spans 13 amino acids. Deletions cut 7 bases from V and 11 bases from J, with 18 bases between. The PCR contained 60 Vbeta and 13 Jbeta primers. Produced via immunoSEQ multiplex PCR; TCRdb's table is partial and in-frame only. Seen here are about 100,000 clones, around 80% observed once, and the top ten hold about 4%. Whole-study findings and limits: Later on, an analysis found that several of the most significant clusters appeared to be linked to common viral pathogens, which included parvovirus B19. Association of 15,000 to 20,000 TCR beta sequences with HLA alleles was found at 0.05 false discovery rate in a later analysis. In a later analysis, productive TCRs from donors in an Asian-associated ancestry cluster reportedly carried fewer N-insertions than the cohort mean.

The clonotype was recovered from a woman between 50 and 59 years old in good health and CMV-seropositive. The sample consisted of PBMCs. This chain joins TRBV12-5 and TRBJ1-5, with a weak D call TRBD1 (6 bases). This chain's CDR3 is CASALDRLKAQHF. In DNA form, the CDR3 reads TGTGCTAGTGCTCTTGACAGGCTCAAGGCCCAGCATTTT.